This is a list of T cell receptor beta chains from one sample in a study of T-cell memory formation after mild COVID-19. TCRdb used MiXCR to reprocess the 5' RACE reads, holding one entry per CDR3 protein. The sample lists about 350,000 distinct CDR3 sequences; around 30% were seen once. Specimen: PBMCs or a T cell subset sorted from them (not recorded which). The receptors stem from an adult woman who had mild COVID-19 (a few samples of this study predate the infection). Cell type and time point are not known. The CDR3 runs from the conserved cysteine through the conserved F or W. A D gene is named only where the DNA matches it firmly. Size is stated for part of the rows, as once, few or many counts, or as a class when the clone is expanded.

j_call: TRBJ2-7
cdr3_length: 16
clone_size: .
d_call: .
v_call: TRBV27
cdr3_aa: CASSWNRDSVSYEQYF
cdr3_nt: TGTGCCAGCAGTTGGAACAGAGACAGCGTTTCCTACGAGCAGTACTTC

j_call: TRBJ2-7
cdr3_length: 16
clone_size: .
d_call: TRBD2
v_call: TRBV18
cdr3_aa: CASSPLGGFGVYEQYF
cdr3_nt: TGTGCCAGCTCACCACTCGGGGGGTTCGGAGTTTACGAGCAGTACTTC

j_call: TRBJ1-2
cdr3_length: 13
clone_size: .
d_call: .
v_call: TRBV7-6
cdr3_aa: CASSPRGFDGYTF
cdr3_nt: TGTGCCAGCAGCCCTAGAGGGTTTGATGGCTACACCTTC

j_call: TRBJ2-7
cdr3_length: 15
clone_size: few
d_call: .
v_call: TRBV4-1
cdr3_aa: CASSQVPGSVDEQYF
cdr3_nt: TGCGCCAGCAGCCAAGTTCCGGGGTCGGTTGACGAGCAGTACTTC

j_call: TRBJ2-7
cdr3_length: 16
clone_size: .
d_call: TRBD2
v_call: TRBV20-1
cdr3_aa: CSARDQNSGSSYEQYF
cdr3_nt: TGCAGTGCTAGAGATCAGAATAGCGGGAGCTCCTACGAGCAGTACTTC

j_call: TRBJ2-3
cdr3_length: 14
clone_size: few
d_call: .
v_call: TRBV7-8
cdr3_aa: CASSLARFGDTQYF
cdr3_nt: TGTGCCAGCAGCTTAGCCCGATTTGGAGATACGCAGTATTTT

j_call: TRBJ2-7
cdr3_length: 14
clone_size: few
d_call: TRBD1
v_call: TRBV29-1
cdr3_aa: CSVKLGTGVAEQYF
cdr3_nt: TGCAGCGTTAAATTGGGGACAGGGGTCGCCGAGCAGTACTTC

j_call: TRBJ1-1
cdr3_length: 14
clone_size: .
d_call: TRBD1
v_call: TRBV7-9
cdr3_aa: CASSTRDRITEAFF
cdr3_nt: TGTGCCAGCAGCACCCGGGACAGGATCACTGAAGCTTTCTTT

j_call: TRBJ2-1
cdr3_length: 17
clone_size: few
d_call: TRBD2
v_call: TRBV4-3
cdr3_aa: CASSQTGLAGGRSEQFF
cdr3_nt: TGCGCCAGCAGCCAGACTGGACTAGCGGGAGGGAGGAGTGAGCAGTTCTTC

j_call: TRBJ2-1
cdr3_length: 14
clone_size: few
d_call: .
v_call: TRBV10-3
cdr3_aa: CAISEGGVYNEQFF
cdr3_nt: TGTGCCATCAGTGAGGGAGGGGTCTACAATGAGCAGTTCTTC

j_call: TRBJ2-1
cdr3_length: 16
clone_size: .
d_call: .
v_call: TRBV29-1
cdr3_aa: CSVERPTIPTYNEQFF
cdr3_nt: TGCAGCGTTGAACGGCCCACAATACCTACCTACAATGAGCAGTTCTTC

j_call: TRBJ2-7
cdr3_length: 16
clone_size: .
d_call: .
v_call: TRBV9
cdr3_aa: CASSVVYGGSIHEQYF
cdr3_nt: TGTGCCAGCAGCGTAGTTTACGGTGGGAGTATCCACGAGCAGTACTTC